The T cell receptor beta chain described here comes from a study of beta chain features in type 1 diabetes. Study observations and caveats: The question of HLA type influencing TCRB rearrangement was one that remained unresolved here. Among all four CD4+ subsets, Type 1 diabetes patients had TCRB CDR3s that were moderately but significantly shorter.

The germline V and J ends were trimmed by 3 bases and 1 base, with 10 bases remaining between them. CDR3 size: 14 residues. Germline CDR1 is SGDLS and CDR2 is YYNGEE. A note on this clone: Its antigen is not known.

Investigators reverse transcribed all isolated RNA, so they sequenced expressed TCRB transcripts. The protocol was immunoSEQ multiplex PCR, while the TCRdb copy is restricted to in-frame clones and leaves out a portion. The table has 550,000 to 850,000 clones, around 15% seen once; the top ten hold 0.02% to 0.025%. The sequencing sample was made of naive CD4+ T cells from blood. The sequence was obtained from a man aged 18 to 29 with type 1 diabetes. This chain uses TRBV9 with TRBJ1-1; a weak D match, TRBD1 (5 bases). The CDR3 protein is CASSAGTENTEAFF. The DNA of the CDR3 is TGTGCCAGCAGCGCAGGGACGGAGAACACTGAAGCTTTCTTT. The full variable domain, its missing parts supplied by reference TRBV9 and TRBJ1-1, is DSGVTQTPKHLITATGQRVTLRCSPRSGDLSVYWYQQSLDQGLQFLIQYYNGEERAKGNILERFSAQQFPDLHSELNLSSLELGDSALYFCASSAGTENTEAFFGQGTRLTVV.